This passage covers 16 T cell receptor beta chains from one sample sequenced in a study of cytomegalovirus exposure and HLA in healthy donors. The PCR had 60 Vbeta and 13 Jbeta primers. This table comes from immunoSEQ multiplex PCR, and its TCRdb copy is limited to in-frame clones, with some not included. The sample consists of 150,000 or so clones, approximately 81% of them appearing once. Sequencing used PBMCs. These receptors all come from a woman in her late teens or twenties in good health and CMV-seronegative.

As concerns this clone: The sample carries other DNA sequences with the same CDR3. This chain joins TRBV28 and TRBJ1-2, with 7 bases aligning to TRBD1. The germline gives CDR1 MDHEN, CDR2 SYDVKM. The CDR3 is 16 amino acids. With 6 bases clipped from V and 2 bases from J, the junction kept 12 bases outside the gene matches. CDR3 protein: CASSSPRTGRNYGYTF. CDR3 nucleotides: TGTGCCAGCAGCTCTCCCCGGACAGGAAGAAACTATGGCTACACCTTC.

This sequence joins TRBV9 and TRBJ1-2; D is unresolved. The germline CDR1 and CDR2 sequences are SGDLS and YYNGEE. CDR3 length: 14 residues. V gave up 0 bases and J gave up 4 bases, with 10 bases separating them. The chain's CDR3 is CASSVVELGYGYTF. In DNA form, the CDR3 reads TGTGCCAGCAGCGTAGTGGAGCTTGGCTATGGCTACACCTTC.

CDR3 in DNA: TGTGCCAGCAGTCTCGGGACAGGACCTGAAGCTTTCTTT. Its translation: CASSLGTGPEAFF. The V call is TRBV27, the J call TRBJ1-1, with 8 bases fitting TRBD1. The CDR3 has 13 residues. Germline assignment: CDR1 MNHEY and CDR2 SMNVEV (reference sequence). Trimming cost V 5 bases and J 6 bases; bases outside gene matches: 5.

The V gene is TRBV2, the J gene TRBJ1-1, with unresolved D. V was clipped by 7 bases and J by 1 base, with 10 bases between them. Looked up from germline, CDR1 is SNHLY and CDR2 is FYNNEI. This CDR3 has 13 amino acids. CDR3 residues: CASTAGANTEAFF. The DNA for the CDR3 is TGTGCCAGCACCGCGGGAGCGAACACTGAAGCTTTCTTT.

The chain recombines TRBV7-2 with TRBJ1-6; no clear D. V dropped 5 bases and J dropped 10 bases, with 15 bases sitting between them. Germline V CDR1 and CDR2: SGHTA, FQGNSA. This CDR3 comprises 14 residues. The CDR3 is CASSPRGSESPLHF. In DNA form, the CDR3 reads TGTGCCAGCAGCCCAAGAGGCTCGGAGTCACCCCTCCACTTT.

This clone was observed once. The chain recombines TRBV6-7 with TRBJ1-5; 10 nucleotides line up with TRBD1. TRBV6-7 is sorted into the ORF group, with uncertain function. J lost 2 bases, V lost 2 bases, and 9 bases had no gene match. The CDR3 totals 18 residues. CDR3: CASSYLDRGRGRNQPQHF. The DNA for the CDR3 is TGTGCCAGCAGTTACCTCGACAGGGGGCGGGGACGCAATCAGCCCCAGCATTTT.

The chain has TRBV30 and TRBJ1-1; TRBD1 matches at 7 bases. The CDR3 extends over 15 amino acids. V gave up 2 bases and J gave up 4 bases; unmatched junction bases: 10. The germline CDR1 and CDR2 sequences are GTSNPN and SVGIG (reference sequence). This CDR3 reads CAWSPNDRAITEAFF. The CDR3, as DNA: TGTGCCTGGAGTCCAAACGACAGGGCTATCACTGAAGCTTTCTTT.

The genes are TRBV4-3 and TRBJ2-1; D not certain. V lost 2 bases to trimming and J lost 4 bases, with 9 bases between them. The CDR3 length is 14 residues. Germline V gene sequence: CDR1 LGHNA, CDR2 YSLEER. The CDR3 nucleotides are TGCGCCAGCAGCCAACCGGGTCGATACAATGAGCAGTTCTTC. This translates into CASSQPGRYNEQFF.

The chain is built from TRBV28 and TRBJ1-3; 7 bases map to TRBD1. This CDR3 contains 15 residues. Germline CDR1 MDHEN, CDR2 SYDVKM. Unmatched junction bases numbered 3, after V lost 4 bases and J lost 0 bases. The DNA of the CDR3 is TGTGCCAGCAGTTCGACAGGGATCTCTGGAAACACCATATATTTT. This gives the protein CASSSTGISGNTIYF. The full variable domain, in which reference TRBV28 and TRBJ1-3 provide the parts outside the CDR3, is DVKVTQSSRYLVKRTGEKVFLECVQDMDHENMFWYRQDPGLGLRLIYFSYDVKMKEKGDIPEGYSVSREKKERFSLILESASTNQTSMYLCASSSTGISGNTIYFGEGSWLTVV.

V gene TRBV12-5 combines with J gene TRBJ2-2, with 12 bases that match TRBD2. This CDR3 spans 16 amino acids. V trimming: 4 bases; J trimming: 8 bases; junction bases outside the gene matches: 8. In germline, CDR1 is LGHNT, CDR2 FRNRAP. The CDR3 DNA reads as TGTGCTAGTGGTTGGGTGAGGACTAGCGGGACTGGGGAGCTGTTTTTT. It specifies CASGWVRTSGTGELFF.

The chain recombines TRBV29-1 with TRBJ2-5; D is unclear. Trimming removed 5 bases at V and 5 bases at J, with 9 bases between. The V gene's germline CDR1 is SQVTM and CDR2 ANQGSEA. CDR3 length equals 11 residues. Here the CDR3 DNA reads TGCAGCGTTCGAGCGTTTGAGACCCAGTACTTC. This encodes CSVRAFETQYF. Full variable domain (outside the CDR3, taken from reference TRBV29-1 and TRBJ2-5): SAVISQKPSRDICQRGTSLTIQCQVDSQVTMMFWYRQQPGQSLTLIATANQGSEATYESGFVIDKFPISRPNLTFSTLTVSNMSPEDSSIYLCSVRAFETQYFGPGTRLLVL.

This clone was seen a single time. The V call is TRBV25-1, the J call TRBJ1-2; 7 nucleotides match TRBD1. Germline CDR1 is MGHDK and CDR2 is SYGVNS. The CDR3 extends over 14 amino acids. J lost 7 bases, V lost 1 base, and 6 bases had no gene match. The CDR3 is CASSESLPGGGYTF. The CDR3 nucleotides are TGTGCCAGCAGTGAATCTTTACCAGGGGGTGGCTACACCTTC.

The chain joins TRBV2 to TRBJ2-7, with D perhaps TRBD1 (6 bases). V shed 4 bases and J shed 5 bases, with 9 bases lying between them. This CDR3 is 12 amino acids long. Germline V gives CDR1 SNHLY, CDR2 FYNNEI. The CDR3 here is CASSGGGNEQYF. The CDR3 DNA reads as TGTGCCAGCAGTGGAGGGGGTAACGAGCAGTACTTC.

This clone was observed a handful of times. This chain links TRBV19 with TRBJ2-7; 8 nucleotides line up with TRBD1. Germline lookup yields CDR1 LNHDA and CDR2 SQIVND (reference sequence). The CDR3 totals 13 residues. The junction had 6 bases not matched to a gene; V was cut back by 7 bases and J by 4 bases. CDR3 coding DNA: TGTGCCAGTACCCGGGACAGGCGGTACGAGCAGTACTTC. This sequence encodes CASTRDRRYEQYF.

This clone was seen once. The chain recombines TRBV11-2 with TRBJ2-7, with 7 bases fitting TRBD2. Germline assignment: CDR1 SGHAT and CDR2 FQNNGV. Trimming cost V 5 bases and J 5 bases; bases outside gene matches: 6. This CDR3 contains 13 residues. As DNA, the CDR3 is TGTGCCAGCAGCCGGCATGCGGGAGACGAGCAGTACTTC. Translated: CASSRHAGDEQYF.

The chain combines TRBV2 with TRBJ1-1; 10 nucleotides agree with TRBD1. Per germline, CDR1 SNHLY and CDR2 FYNNEI. V shed 6 bases and J 4 bases; nucleotides not matched to a gene: 5. The CDR3 loop spans 14 amino acids. CDR3 protein: CASRLDRGGTEAFF. CDR3 coding DNA: TGTGCCAGCAGGTTGGACAGGGGGGGCACTGAAGCTTTCTTT. Using reference TRBV2 and TRBJ1-1 for the parts outside the CDR3, the full variable domain is EPEVTQTPSHQVTQMGQEVILRCVPISNHLYFYWYRQILGQKVEFLVSFYNNEISEKSEIFDDQFSVERPDGSNFTLKIRSTKLEDSAMYFCASRLDRGGTEAFFGQGTRLTVV.